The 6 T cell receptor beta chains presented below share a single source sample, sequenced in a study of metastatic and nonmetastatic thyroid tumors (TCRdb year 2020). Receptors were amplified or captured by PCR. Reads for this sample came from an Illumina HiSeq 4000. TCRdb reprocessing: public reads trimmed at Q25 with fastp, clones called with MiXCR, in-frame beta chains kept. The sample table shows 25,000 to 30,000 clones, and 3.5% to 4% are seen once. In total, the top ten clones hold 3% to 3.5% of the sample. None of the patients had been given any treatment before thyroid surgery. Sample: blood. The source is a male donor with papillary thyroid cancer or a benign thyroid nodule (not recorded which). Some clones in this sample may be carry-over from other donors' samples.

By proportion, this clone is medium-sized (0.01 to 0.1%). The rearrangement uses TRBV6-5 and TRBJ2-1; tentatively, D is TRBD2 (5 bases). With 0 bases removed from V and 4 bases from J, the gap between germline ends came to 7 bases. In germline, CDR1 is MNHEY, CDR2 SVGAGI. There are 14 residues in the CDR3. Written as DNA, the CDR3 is TGTGCCAGCAGTTACTCGAGGGCTTACAATGAGCAGTTCTTC. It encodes CASSYSRAYNEQFF.

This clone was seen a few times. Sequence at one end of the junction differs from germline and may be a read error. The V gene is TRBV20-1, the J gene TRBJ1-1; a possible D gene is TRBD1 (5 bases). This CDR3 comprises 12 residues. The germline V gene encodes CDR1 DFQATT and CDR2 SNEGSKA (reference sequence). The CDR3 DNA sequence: TGTAGTGCTAGACCGGGGGACACTGAAGCTTTCTTT. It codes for CSARPGDTEAFF.

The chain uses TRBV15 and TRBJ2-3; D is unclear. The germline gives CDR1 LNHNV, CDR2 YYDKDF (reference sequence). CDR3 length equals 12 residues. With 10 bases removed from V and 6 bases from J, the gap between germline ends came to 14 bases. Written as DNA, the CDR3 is TGTGCCAAGAGCAGAGATCAGGATACGCAGTATTTT. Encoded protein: CAKSRDQDTQYF.

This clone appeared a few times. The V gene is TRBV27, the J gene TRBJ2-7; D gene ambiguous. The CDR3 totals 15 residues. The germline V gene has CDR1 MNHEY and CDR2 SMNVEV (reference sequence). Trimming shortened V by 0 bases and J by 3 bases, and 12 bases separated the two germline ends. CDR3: CASSLSDQVIYEQYF. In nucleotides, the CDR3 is TGTGCCAGCAGTTTATCAGATCAAGTCATCTACGAGCAGTACTTC.

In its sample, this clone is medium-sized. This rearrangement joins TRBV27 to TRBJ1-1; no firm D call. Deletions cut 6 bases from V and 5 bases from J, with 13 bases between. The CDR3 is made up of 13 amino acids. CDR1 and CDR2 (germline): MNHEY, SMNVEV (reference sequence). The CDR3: CASSLPEGTEAFF. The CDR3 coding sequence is TGTGCCAGCAGCCTTCCTGAAGGTACTGAAGCTTTCTTT.

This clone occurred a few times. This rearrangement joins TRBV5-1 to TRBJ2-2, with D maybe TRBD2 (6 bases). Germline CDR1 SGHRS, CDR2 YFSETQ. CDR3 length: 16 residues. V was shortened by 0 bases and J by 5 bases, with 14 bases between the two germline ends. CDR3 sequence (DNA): TGCGCCAGCAGCTTGGGGGCTAGCGAGTGGACCGGGGAGCTGTTTTTT. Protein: CASSLGASEWTGELFF.